These 10 T cell receptor beta chains were sequenced from one sample in a study of shared clonotypes between healthy human individuals. Some clones are missing from TCRdb's copy, which holds only in-frame ones; the method was immunoSEQ multiplex PCR. The sample includes approximately 2.5 million clones, about 92% seen only once; the top ten take over 0.12%. The sample comprised naive CD4+ T cells sorted from blood. Subset of the sample: CD45RA+ positively selected. The source of these receptors is a man in his late teens or twenties in good health.

This chain uses TRBV7-9 with TRBJ1-5, with D maybe TRBD1 (6 bases). The V end was cut by 5 bases, the J end by 5 bases, with 19 bases between. Germline-derived CDR1 and CDR2 are SEHNR and FQNEAQ (reference sequence). The CDR3 consists of 16 residues. This chain's CDR3 is CASSEASQGLHQPQHF. CDR3 coding DNA: TGTGCCAGCAGCGAAGCCTCCCAGGGGCTTCATCAGCCCCAGCATTTT.

This clone appeared a single time. The chain carries TRBV5-6 and TRBJ2-3, with 8 bases identical to TRBD1. The CDR3 runs 18 residues. CDR1 SGHDT and CDR2 YYEEEE come from the germline V gene. V shed 1 base and J 0 bases; nucleotides not matched to a gene: 10. In DNA form, the CDR3 reads TGTGCCAGCAGCTTGAAAATAGGACAGGGCACTAGCACAGATACGCAGTATTTT. Its translation is CASSLKIGQGTSTDTQYF. Full variable domain (outside the CDR3, taken from reference TRBV5-6 and TRBJ2-3): DAGVTQSPTHLIKTRGQQVTLRCSPKSGHDTVSWYQQALGQGPQFIFQYYEEEERQRGNFPDRFSGHQFPNYSSELNVNALLLGDSALYLCASSLKIGQGTSTDTQYFGPGTRLTVL.

The V and J genes are TRBV18 and TRBJ1-1; 10 nucleotides align to TRBD1. Germline V gene data show CDR1 as KGHSH and CDR2 as LQKENI. This CDR3 is 16 amino acids long. After removal of 3 bases from V and 3 bases from J, the junction contained 7 bases not matched to a gene. The CDR3, as DNA: TGTGCCAGCTCACCCCCGACAGGGGGCGCGGACACTGAAGCTTTCTTT. This codes for CASSPPTGGADTEAFF.

The chain carries TRBV27 and TRBJ1-6; 7 nucleotides line up with TRBD1. This CDR3 has 17 residues. The V gene's germline CDR1 is MNHEY and CDR2 SMNVEV (reference sequence). Trimming took 5 bases from V and 6 from J; bases not matched to a gene: 13. CDR3 nucleotides: TGTGCCAGCAGTAGCAAGATAAGACAGGGTGTTAATTCACCCCTCCACTTT. Translated: CASSSKIRQGVNSPLHF.

This chain uses TRBV6-1 with TRBJ1-1; no firm D call. This CDR3 is built from 15 residues. Trimming cost V 0 bases and J 4 bases, with 12 bases left between them. Germline CDR1 is MNHNS and CDR2 is SASEGT. CDR3 nucleotide sequence: TGTGCCAGCAGTGAAGCGTGGGGAGGTGGCACTGAAGCTTTCTTT. Its protein is CASSEAWGGGTEAFF.

The chain is built from TRBV9 and TRBJ2-1; the match to TRBD1 covers 9 bases. Germline CDR1 is SGDLS and CDR2 is YYNGEE. This CDR3 is 13 amino acids long. The junction had 1 base not matched to a gene; V was cut back by 1 base and J by 8 bases. The CDR3 sequence is CASSVTGGDEQFF. CDR3 nucleotide sequence: TGTGCCAGCAGCGTAACAGGGGGCGATGAGCAGTTCTTC. Full variable domain (rest looked up from reference TRBV9 and TRBJ2-1): DSGVTQTPKHLITATGQRVTLRCSPRSGDLSVYWYQQSLDQGLQFLIQYYNGEERAKGNILERFSAQQFPDLHSELNLSSLELGDSALYFCASSVTGGDEQFFGPGTRLTVL.

V usage is TRBV6-1 and J usage is TRBJ1-3, with D hard to call. The CDR3 is 14 amino acids. Between the trimmed V and J ends, which lost 5 bases and 2 bases, there was a span of 10 bases. The V gene's germline CDR1 is MNHNS and CDR2 SASEGT. In nucleotides, the CDR3 is TGTGCCAGCAGTATACAACGGACTGGAAACACCATATATTTT. It codes for CASSIQRTGNTIYF.

The CDR3 coding sequence is TGTGCCAGCAGCTTGGAAACGCTCACAGATACGCAGTATTTT. This gives the protein CASSLETLTDTQYF. V usage is TRBV5-8 and J usage is TRBJ2-3; D remains ambiguous. The CDR3 loop spans 14 amino acids. From germline, CDR1 is SGHTS and CDR2 YDEGEE. The V end lost 0 bases, the J end lost 2 bases, and 7 bases lay between the germline ends.

This clone has a handful of counts. This chain links TRBV28 with TRBJ1-5; the D gene is possibly TRBD1 (6 bases). V shed 7 bases and J shed 0 bases, with 13 bases lying between them. The CDR3 length is 15 residues. The germline CDR1 and CDR2 sequences are MDHEN and SYDVKM. For the CDR3, the DNA is TGTGCCAGCACTGATGACAGGTATAGCAATCAGCCCCAGCATTTT. Its translation is CASTDDRYSNQPQHF.

The V gene is TRBV20-1, the J gene TRBJ2-1; D may correspond to TRBD1 or TRBD2 (5 bases each). Germline-derived CDR1 and CDR2 are DFQATT and SNEGSKA (reference sequence). This CDR3 is built from 10 residues. The CDR3 spells CRWGSNEQFF. CDR3 nucleotide sequence: TGCAGGTGGGGGTCCAATGAGCAGTTCTTC.